These 10 T cell receptor beta chains were all obtained from the same sample, sequenced in a study of cytomegalovirus exposure and HLA in healthy donors. The PCR contained 60 Vbeta and 13 Jbeta primers. The data were produced by immunoSEQ multiplex PCR, yet TCRdb's version contains in-frame clones alone and is incomplete. The data show 150,000 to 170,000 clones, 74% seen once. The sample taken for sequencing was PBMCs. The receptors stem from a man aged 25-45 years in good health and CMV-seronegative.

The V call is TRBV5-4, the J call TRBJ1-1; tentatively, D is TRBD1 (5 bases). Germline lookup yields CDR1 SGHNT and CDR2 YYREEE (reference sequence). V shed 4 bases and J shed 3 bases, with 13 bases lying between them. The length of the CDR3 is 14 residues. CDR3 sequence reads: CASSPFPGDTEAFF. CDR3 bases: TGTGCCAGCAGCCCGTTCCCGGGGGACACTGAAGCTTTCTTT.

The CDR3 protein is CASSVEHEQFF. The DNA of the CDR3 is TGTGCCAGCTCGGTGGAGCACGAGCAGTTCTTC. The chain has TRBV28 and TRBJ2-1, with unresolved D. The ends were cut back, 8 bases at V and 10 bases at J, with 12 bases in the middle. The CDR3 has 11 residues. Germline V CDR1 and CDR2: MDHEN, SYDVKM.

This clone has only a few counts. V is TRBV5-1 and J is TRBJ2-7; 7 bases line up with TRBD1. The CDR3 has 16 residues. The trim removed 0 bases at V and 2 bases at J, leaving 8 bases unmatched. Germline assignment: CDR1 SGHRS and CDR2 YFSETQ. DNA of the CDR3: TGCGCCAGCAGCTTGGACAGGGGAATGTATCCCTACGAGCAGTACTTC. Its translation is CASSLDRGMYPYEQYF.

This chain links TRBV5-1 with TRBJ1-1; D may be TRBD1 (6 bases). The CDR3 covers 15 residues. Trimming left V 0 bases short and J 0 bases short, with 9 bases between. Germline values: CDR1 SGHRS, CDR2 YFSETQ. The CDR3 coding sequence is TGCGCCAGCAGCTTGGGGCCAGGGGTGAACACTGAAGCTTTCTTT. Translated: CASSLGPGVNTEAFF. The full variable domain, in which reference TRBV5-1 and TRBJ1-1 provide the parts outside the CDR3, is KAGVTQTPRYLIKTRGQQVTLSCSPISGHRSVSWYQQTPGQGLQFLFEYFSETQRNKGNFPGRFSGRQFSNSRSEMNVSTLELGDSALYLCASSLGPGVNTEAFFGQGTRLTVV.

This clone was found once. The gene calls are TRBV19 and TRBJ1-5; 7 bases match TRBD1. The ends lost 5 bases at V and 11 bases at J; junction bases unmatched: 12. CDR1 and CDR2 from the germline V gene are LNHDA and SQIVND (reference sequence). The CDR3 covers 14 residues. The CDR3 sequence is CASSGGPGQGAQHF. In DNA, the CDR3 is TGTGCCAGTAGTGGAGGTCCGGGTCAGGGGGCCCAGCATTTT.

Here the CDR3 reads CASSPLAGAPDTQYF. CDR3 nucleotide sequence: TGTGCCAGCTCCCCCCTAGCGGGGGCCCCAGATACGCAGTATTTT. This sequence joins TRBV18 and TRBJ2-3; TRBD2 matches at 10 bases. The CDR3 length is 15 residues. The germline CDR1 and CDR2 sequences are KGHSH and LQKENI. The ends lost 6 bases at V and 4 bases at J; junction bases unmatched: 7.

The CDR3 sequence is CASSFDTGLDNQPQHF. The CDR3 DNA reads TGTGCCAGCAGTTTTGATACAGGGTTAGACAATCAGCCCCAGCATTTT. The rearrangement joins TRBV28 to TRBJ1-5; D possibly corresponds to TRBD1 (6 bases). Germline CDR1 and CDR2: MDHEN and SYDVKM. The CDR3 length is 16 residues. V lost 3 bases, J lost 3 bases, and 15 bases lay in between.

This chain connects TRBV9 to TRBJ2-6; 9 bases map to TRBD1. This CDR3 is 17 amino acids long. Germline V gene lookup returns CDR1 SGDLS and CDR2 YYNGEE. Trimming took 5 bases from V and 1 from J; bases not matched to a gene: 7. The CDR3 spells CASSLTGQGSGANVLTF. The DNA of the CDR3 is TGTGCCAGCAGTTTAACGGGACAGGGTTCTGGGGCCAACGTCCTGACTTTC.

The CDR3 protein is CASSGRGVGPDTQYF. Written as DNA, the CDR3 is TGTGCCAGCTCAGGGCGGGGGGTTGGCCCAGATACGCAGTATTTT. The rearrangement links TRBV2 to TRBJ2-3; 8 bases are a match to TRBD2. CDR1 SNHLY and CDR2 FYNNEI come from the germline V gene. The CDR3 loop spans 15 amino acids. V dropped 8 bases and J dropped 4; count of bases not matched to a gene: 11.

V gene TRBV7-2 combines with J gene TRBJ2-7; D ambiguous. V was clipped by 1 base and J by 0 bases, with 10 bases between them. Germline CDR1 is SGHTA and CDR2 is FQGNSA. This CDR3 has 15 amino acids. CDR3 sequence (DNA): TGTGCCAGCAGCTTAGATTTCAGGATCTCCTACGAGCAGTACTTC. The encoded protein is CASSLDFRISYEQYF.